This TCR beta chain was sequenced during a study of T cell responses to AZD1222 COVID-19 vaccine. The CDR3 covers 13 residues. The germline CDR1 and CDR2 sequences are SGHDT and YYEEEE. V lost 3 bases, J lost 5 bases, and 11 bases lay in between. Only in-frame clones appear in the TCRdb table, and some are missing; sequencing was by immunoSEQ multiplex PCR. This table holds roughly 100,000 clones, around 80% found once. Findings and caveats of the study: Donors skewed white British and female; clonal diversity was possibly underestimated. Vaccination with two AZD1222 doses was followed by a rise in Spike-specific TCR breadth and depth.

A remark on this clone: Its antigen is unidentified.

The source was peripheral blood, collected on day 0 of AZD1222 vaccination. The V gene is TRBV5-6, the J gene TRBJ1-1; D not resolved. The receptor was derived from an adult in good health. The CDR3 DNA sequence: TGTGCCAGCAGCTCTAAGCAGGTGACTGAAGCTTTCTTT. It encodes CASSSKQVTEAFF.